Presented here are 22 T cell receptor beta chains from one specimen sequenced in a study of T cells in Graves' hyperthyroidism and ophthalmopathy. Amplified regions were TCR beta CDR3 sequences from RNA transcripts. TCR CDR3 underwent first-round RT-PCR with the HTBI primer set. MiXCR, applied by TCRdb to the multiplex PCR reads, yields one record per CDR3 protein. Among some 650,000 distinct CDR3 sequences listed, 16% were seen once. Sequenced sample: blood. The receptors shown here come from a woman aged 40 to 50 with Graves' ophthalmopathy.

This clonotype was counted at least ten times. The CDR3 protein is CASSSRTDSGNTIYF. In nucleotides, the CDR3 is TGTGCCAGCAGCTCCAGGACAGACTCTGGAAACACCATATATTTT. V usage is TRBV11-2 and J usage is TRBJ1-3, with D possibly TRBD1 on 6 matching bases. The CDR3 length is 15 residues. Germline CDR1 is SGHAT and CDR2 is FQNNGV. Trimming shortened V by 4 bases and J by 0 bases, and 10 bases separated the two germline ends.

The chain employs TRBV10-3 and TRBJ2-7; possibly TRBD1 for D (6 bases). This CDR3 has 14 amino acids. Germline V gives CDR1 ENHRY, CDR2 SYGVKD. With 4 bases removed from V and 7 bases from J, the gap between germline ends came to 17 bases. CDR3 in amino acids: CAISGPSKGEEQYF. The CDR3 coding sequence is TGTGCCATCAGTGGGCCTTCGAAGGGGGAAGAGCAGTACTTC.

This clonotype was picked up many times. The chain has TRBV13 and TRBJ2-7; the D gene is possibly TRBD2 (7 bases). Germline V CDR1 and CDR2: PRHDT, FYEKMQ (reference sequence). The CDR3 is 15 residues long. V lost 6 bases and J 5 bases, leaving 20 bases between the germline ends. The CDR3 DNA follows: TGTGCCAGCAGACGAATAAGCGGGGAGGGGGACGAGCAGTACTTC. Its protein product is CASRRISGEGDEQYF. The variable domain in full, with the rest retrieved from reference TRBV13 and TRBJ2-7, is AAGVIQSPRHLIKEKRETATLKCYPIPRHDTVYWYQQGPGQDPQFLISFYEKMQSDKGSIPDRFSAQQFSDYHSELNMSSLELGDSALYFCASRRISGEGDEQYFGPGTRLTVT.

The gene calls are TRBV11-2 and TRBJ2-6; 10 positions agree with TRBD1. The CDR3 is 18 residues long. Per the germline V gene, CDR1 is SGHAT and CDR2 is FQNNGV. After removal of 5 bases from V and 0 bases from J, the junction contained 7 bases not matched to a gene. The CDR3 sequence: CASSHRTGGSSGANVLTF. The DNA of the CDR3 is TGTGCCAGCAGCCATAGGACAGGGGGTTCCTCTGGGGCCAACGTCCTGACTTTC.

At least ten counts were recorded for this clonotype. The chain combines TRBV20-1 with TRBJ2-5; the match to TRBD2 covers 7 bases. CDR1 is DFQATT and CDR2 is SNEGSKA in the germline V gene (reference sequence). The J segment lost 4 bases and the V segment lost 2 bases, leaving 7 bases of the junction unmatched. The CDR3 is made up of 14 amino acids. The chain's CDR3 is CSARRGSLAETQYF. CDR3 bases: TGCAGTGCTAGACGCGGGAGTCTCGCAGAGACCCAGTACTTC.

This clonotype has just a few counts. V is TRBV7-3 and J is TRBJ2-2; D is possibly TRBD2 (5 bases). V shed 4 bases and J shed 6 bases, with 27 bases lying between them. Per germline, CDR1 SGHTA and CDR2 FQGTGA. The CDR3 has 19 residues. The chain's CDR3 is CASSSQPLTGSRVAGELFF. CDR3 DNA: TGTGCCAGCAGCTCACAGCCCTTGACGGGAAGTCGCGTCGCCGGGGAGCTGTTTTTT.

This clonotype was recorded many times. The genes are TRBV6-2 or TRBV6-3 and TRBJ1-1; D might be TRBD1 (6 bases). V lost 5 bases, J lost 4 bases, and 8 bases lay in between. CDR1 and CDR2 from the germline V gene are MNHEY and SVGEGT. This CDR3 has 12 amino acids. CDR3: CASSHRVTEAFF. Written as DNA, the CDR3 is TGTGCCAGCAGTCACAGGGTCACTGAAGCTTTCTTT.

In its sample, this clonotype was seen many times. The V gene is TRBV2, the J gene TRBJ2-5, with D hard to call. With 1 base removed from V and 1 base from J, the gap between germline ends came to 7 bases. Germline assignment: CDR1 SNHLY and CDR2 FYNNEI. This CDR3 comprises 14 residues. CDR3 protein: CASSEVQSQETQYF. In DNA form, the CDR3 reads TGTGCCAGCAGTGAAGTCCAGTCCCAAGAGACCCAGTACTTC. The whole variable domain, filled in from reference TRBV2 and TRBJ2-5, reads EPEVTQTPSHQVTQMGQEVILRCVPISNHLYFYWYRQILGQKVEFLVSFYNNEISEKSEIFDDQFSVERPDGSNFTLKIRSTKLEDSAMYFCASSEVQSQETQYFGPGTRLLVL.

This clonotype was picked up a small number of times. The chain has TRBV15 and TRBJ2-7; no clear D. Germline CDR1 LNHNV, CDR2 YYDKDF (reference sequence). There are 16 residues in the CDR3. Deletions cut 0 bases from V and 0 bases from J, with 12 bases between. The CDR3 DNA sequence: TGTGCCACCAGCAGAGATACCCCACTAAGCTCCTACGAGCAGTACTTC. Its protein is CATSRDTPLSSYEQYF.

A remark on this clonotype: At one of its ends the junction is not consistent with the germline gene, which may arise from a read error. The CDR3 DNA sequence: TGTGCCAGCAGGTTGACAGGGAACACTGTAGCTTTCTTT. This encodes CASRLTGNTVAFF. The J gene is TRBJ1-1, the V gene TRBV6-1, with 7 bases aligning to TRBD1. Per the germline V gene, CDR1 is MNHNS and CDR2 is SASEGT. This CDR3 has 13 residues.

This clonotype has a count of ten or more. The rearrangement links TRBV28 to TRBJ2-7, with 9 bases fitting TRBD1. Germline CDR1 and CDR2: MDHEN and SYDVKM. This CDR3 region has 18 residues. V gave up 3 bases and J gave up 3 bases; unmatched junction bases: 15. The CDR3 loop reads CASSFPGQGRSLDYEQYF. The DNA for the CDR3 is TGTGCCAGCAGTTTTCCGGGACAGGGAAGGTCCCTTGACTACGAGCAGTACTTC.

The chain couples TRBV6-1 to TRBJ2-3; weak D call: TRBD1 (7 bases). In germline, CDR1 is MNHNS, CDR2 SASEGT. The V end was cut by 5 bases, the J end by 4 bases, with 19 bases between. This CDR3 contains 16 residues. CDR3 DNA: TGTGCCAGCAGTAGAACAGGGGACTCTGGGGCAGATACGCAGTATTTT. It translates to CASSRTGDSGADTQYF.

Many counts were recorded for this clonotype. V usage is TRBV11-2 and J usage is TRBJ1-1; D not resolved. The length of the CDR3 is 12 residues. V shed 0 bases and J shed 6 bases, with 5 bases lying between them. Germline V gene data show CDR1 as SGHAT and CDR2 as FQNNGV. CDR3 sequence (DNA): TGTGCCAGCAGCTTAGAGCTCGCTGAAGCTTTCTTT. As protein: CASSLELAEAFF.

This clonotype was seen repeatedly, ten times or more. DNA of the CDR3: TGCAGTGCCGTAAACACCAACAGGGGCTACGAGCAGTACTTC. Encoded protein: CSAVNTNRGYEQYF. This chain uses TRBV20-1 with TRBJ2-7; 7 bases line up with TRBD1. Germline trimming cut 6 bases from V and 3 bases from J; bases unmatched to any gene: 11. CDR3 size: 14 residues. CDR1 and CDR2 (germline): DFQATT, SNEGSKA (reference sequence).

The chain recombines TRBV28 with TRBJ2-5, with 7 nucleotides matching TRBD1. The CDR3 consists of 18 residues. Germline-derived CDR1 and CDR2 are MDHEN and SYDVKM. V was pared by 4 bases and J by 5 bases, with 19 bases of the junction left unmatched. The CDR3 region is CASSSPANDRVRSETQYF. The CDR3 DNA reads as TGTGCCAGCAGTTCACCCGCTAATGACAGGGTCCGGTCGGAGACCCAGTACTTC.

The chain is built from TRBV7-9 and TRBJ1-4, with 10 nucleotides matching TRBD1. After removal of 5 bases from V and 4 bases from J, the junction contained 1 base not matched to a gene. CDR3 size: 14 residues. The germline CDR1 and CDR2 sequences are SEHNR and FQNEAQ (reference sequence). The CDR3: CASSGQGGNEKLFF. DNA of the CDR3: TGTGCCAGCAGCGGACAGGGGGGTAATGAAAAACTGTTTTTT.

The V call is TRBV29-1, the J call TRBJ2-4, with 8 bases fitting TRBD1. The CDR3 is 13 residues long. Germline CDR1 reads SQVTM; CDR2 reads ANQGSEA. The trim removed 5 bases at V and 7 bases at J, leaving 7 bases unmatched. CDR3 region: CSVSKDRANIQYF. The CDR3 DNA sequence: TGCAGCGTTAGTAAGGACAGGGCGAACATTCAGTACTTC.

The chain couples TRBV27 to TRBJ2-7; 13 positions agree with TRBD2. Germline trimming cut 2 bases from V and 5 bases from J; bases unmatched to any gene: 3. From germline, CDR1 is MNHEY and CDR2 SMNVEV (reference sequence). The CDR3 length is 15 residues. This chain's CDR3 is CASSLTSGGVHEQYF. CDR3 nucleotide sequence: TGTGCCAGCAGTTTAACTAGCGGGGGGGTCCACGAGCAGTACTTC.

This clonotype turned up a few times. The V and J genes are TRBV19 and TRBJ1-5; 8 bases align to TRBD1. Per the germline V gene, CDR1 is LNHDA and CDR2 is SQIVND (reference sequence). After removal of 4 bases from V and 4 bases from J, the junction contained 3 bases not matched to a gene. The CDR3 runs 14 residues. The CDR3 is CASSKRQGNQPQHF. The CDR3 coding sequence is TGTGCCAGTAGTAAACGACAGGGGAATCAGCCCCAGCATTTT.

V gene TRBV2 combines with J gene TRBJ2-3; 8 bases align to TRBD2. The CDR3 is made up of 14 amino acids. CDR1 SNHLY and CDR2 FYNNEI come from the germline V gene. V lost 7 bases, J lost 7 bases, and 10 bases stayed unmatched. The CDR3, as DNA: TGTGCCAGCACCCCGCTAGCGGGCAGCCATACGCAGTATTTT. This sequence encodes CASTPLAGSHTQYF.

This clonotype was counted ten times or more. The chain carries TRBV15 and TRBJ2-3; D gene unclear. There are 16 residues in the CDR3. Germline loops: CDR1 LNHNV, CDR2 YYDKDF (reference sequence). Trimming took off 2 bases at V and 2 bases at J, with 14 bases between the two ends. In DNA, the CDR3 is TGTGCCACCAGCAGATCCCTTACCGGGTCCACAGATACGCAGTATTTT. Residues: CATSRSLTGSTDTQYF.

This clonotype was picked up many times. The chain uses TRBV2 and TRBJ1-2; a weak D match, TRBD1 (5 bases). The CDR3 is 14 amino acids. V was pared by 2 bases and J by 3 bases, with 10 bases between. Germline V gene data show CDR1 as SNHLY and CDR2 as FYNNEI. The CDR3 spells CASSESGLDYGYTF. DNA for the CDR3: TGTGCCAGCAGTGAATCAGGGCTAGACTATGGCTACACCTTC.